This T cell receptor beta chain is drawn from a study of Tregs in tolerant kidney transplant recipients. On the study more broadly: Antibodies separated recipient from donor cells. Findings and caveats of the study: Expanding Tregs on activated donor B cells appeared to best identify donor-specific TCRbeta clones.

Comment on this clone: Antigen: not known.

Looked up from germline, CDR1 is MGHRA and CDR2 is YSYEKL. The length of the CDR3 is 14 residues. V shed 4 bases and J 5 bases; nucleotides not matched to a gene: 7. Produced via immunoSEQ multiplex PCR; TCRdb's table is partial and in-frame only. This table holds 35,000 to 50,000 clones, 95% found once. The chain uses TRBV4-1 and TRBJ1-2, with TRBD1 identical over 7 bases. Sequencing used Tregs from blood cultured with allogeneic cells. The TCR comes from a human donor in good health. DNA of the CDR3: TGCGCCAGCAGCCCCCGACAGGGCGAATATGGCTACACCTTC. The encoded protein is CASSPRQGEYGYTF.